This paragraph reports one T cell receptor (beta chain). The source of the sample is a study of blood T cell repertoires in COVID-19. The wider study: PBMCs, B-cell-depleted T cells, or T cells were the source of the cDNA or gDNA that made up the material.

V was shortened by 0 bases and J by 5 bases, with 9 bases between the two germline ends. The CDR3 spans 15 residues. Germline V CDR1 and CDR2: KGHDR, SFDVKD. This table comes from immunoSEQ multiplex PCR, and its TCRdb copy is limited to in-frame clones, with some not included. The sample carries about 150,000 clones, about 80% recorded once. This clonotype originated in a man aged 60-69 years with acute or convalescent COVID-19. Sequences were obtained from peripheral blood. The chain recombines TRBV24-1 with TRBJ1-4; D is uncertain. The CDR3 region is CATSDLGEINEKLFF. The CDR3 bases are TGTGCCACCAGTGATTTGGGGGAGATCAATGAAAAACTGTTTTTT.